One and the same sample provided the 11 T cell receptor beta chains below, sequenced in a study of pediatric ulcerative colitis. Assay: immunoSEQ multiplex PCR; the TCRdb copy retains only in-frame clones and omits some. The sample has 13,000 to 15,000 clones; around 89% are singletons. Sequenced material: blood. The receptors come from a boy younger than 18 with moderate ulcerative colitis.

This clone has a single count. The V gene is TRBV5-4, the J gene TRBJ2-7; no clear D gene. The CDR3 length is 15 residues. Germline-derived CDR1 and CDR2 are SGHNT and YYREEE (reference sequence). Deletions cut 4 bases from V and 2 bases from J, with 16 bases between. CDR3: CASSTDESATYEQYF. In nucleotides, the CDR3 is TGTGCCAGCAGCACAGATGAATCTGCCACCTACGAGCAGTACTTC.

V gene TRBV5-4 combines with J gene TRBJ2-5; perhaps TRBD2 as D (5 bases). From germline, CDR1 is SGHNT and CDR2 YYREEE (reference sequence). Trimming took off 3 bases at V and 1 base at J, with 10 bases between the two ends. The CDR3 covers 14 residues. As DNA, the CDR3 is TGTGCCAGCAGCTCCCGACTAAGCCAAGAGACCCAGTACTTC. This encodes CASSSRLSQETQYF. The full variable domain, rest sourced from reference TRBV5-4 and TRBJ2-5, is ETGVTQSPTHLIKTRGQQVTLRCSSQSGHNTVSWYQQALGQGPQFIFQYYREEENGRGNFPPRFSGLQFPNYSSELNVNALELDDSALYLCASSSRLSQETQYFGPGTRLLVL.

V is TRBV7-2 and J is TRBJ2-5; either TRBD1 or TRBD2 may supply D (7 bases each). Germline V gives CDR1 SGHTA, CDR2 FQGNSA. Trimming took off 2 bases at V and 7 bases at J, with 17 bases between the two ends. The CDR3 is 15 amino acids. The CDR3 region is CASSLQGGDRLTQYF. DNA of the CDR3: TGTGCCAGCAGCTTACAGGGGGGGGATCGATTGACCCAGTACTTC.

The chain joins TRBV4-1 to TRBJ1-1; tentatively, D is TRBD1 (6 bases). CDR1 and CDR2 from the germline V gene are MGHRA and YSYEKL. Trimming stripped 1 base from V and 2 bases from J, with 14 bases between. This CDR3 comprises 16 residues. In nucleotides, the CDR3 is TGCGCCAGCAGCCAAGGATTTAGCAGGGGTAACACTGAAGCTTTCTTT. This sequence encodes CASSQGFSRGNTEAFF.

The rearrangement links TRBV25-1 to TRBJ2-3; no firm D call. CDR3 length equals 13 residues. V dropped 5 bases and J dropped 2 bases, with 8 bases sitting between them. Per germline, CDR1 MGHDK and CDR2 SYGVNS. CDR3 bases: TGTGCCAGCAGTCACGTTATCACAGATACGCAGTATTTT. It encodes CASSHVITDTQYF.

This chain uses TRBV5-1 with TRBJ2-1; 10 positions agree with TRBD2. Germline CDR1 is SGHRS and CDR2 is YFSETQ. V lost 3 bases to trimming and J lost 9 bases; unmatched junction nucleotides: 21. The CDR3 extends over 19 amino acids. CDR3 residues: CASSWDSSGAGGTVGEQFF. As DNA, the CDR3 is TGCGCCAGCAGCTGGGACTCGTCTGGAGCGGGAGGGACAGTGGGTGAGCAGTTCTTC.

The CDR3 sequence is CASSLSWGTGGFYNEQFF. CDR3 nucleotide sequence: TGTGCCAGCAGCTTAAGTTGGGGGACAGGGGGCTTCTACAATGAGCAGTTCTTC. The V and J genes are TRBV7-2 and TRBJ2-1; 12 bases are shared with TRBD1. CDR3 length: 18 residues. The trim removed 2 bases at V and 3 bases at J, leaving 8 bases unmatched. The V gene's germline CDR1 is SGHTA and CDR2 FQGNSA.

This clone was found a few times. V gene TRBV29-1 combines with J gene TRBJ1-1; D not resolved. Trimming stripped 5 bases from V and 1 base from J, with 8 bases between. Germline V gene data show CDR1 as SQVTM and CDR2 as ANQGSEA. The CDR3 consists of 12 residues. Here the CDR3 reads CSVFDSNTEAFF. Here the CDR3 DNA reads TGCAGCGTTTTCGACTCGAACACTGAAGCTTTCTTT.

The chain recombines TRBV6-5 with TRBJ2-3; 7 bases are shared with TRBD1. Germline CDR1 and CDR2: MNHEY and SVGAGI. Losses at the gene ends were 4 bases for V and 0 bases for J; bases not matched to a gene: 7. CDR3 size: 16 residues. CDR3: CASSSQQGSSTDTQYF. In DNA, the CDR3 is TGTGCCAGCAGTTCCCAACAGGGGAGCAGCACAGATACGCAGTATTTT.

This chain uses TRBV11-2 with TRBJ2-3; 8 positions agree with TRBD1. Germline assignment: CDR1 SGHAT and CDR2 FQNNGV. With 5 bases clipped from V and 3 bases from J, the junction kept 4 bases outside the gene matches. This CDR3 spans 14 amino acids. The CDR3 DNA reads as TGTGCCAGCAGCCCTAGACAGGGGACAGATACGCAGTATTTT. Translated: CASSPRQGTDTQYF.

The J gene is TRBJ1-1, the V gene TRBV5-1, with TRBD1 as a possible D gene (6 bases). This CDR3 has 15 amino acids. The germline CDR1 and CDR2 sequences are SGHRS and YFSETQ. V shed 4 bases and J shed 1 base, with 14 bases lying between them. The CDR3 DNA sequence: TGCGCCAGCAGCCCTTCGACAGGAGGGAACACTGAAGCTTTCTTT. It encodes CASSPSTGGNTEAFF.